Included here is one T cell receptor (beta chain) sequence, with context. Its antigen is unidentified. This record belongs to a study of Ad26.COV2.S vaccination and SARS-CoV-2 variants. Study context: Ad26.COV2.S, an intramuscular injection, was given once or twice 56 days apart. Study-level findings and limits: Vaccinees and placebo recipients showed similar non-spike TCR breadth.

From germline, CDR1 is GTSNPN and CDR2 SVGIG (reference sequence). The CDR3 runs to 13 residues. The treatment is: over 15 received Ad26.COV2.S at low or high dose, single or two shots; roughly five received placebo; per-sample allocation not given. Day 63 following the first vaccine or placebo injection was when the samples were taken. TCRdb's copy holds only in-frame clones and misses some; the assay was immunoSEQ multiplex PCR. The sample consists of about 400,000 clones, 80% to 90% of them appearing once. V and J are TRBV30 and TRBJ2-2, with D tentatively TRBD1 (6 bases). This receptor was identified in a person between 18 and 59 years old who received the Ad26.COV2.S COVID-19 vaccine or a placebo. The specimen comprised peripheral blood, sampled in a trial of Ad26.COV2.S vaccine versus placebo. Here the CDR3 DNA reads TGTGCGAGACCGGGACACAACACCGGGGAGCTGTTTTTT. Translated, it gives CARPGHNTGELFF.